This is a list of T cell receptor beta chains from one sample in a study of shared clonotypes between healthy human individuals. TCRdb keeps only in-frame clones here, not all; method: immunoSEQ multiplex PCR. Among over 850,000 clones listed, roughly 74% were seen once. Source material: memory CD4+ T cells from PBMCs. These receptors were taken from a man between 18 and 35 years old in good health. Some clones in this sample may be carry-over from other donors' samples. Both conserved end residues are part of each CDR3. The D gene is left open where the match is weak. Only part of the rows carry a size: once, few, many, or a class if the clone is expanded.

clone size	D gene	J gene	V gene	CDR3 protein	CDR3 DNA
NA	NA	TRBJ2-7	TRBV29-1	CSVEVGSEQYF	TGCAGCGTTGAGGTGGGGAGCGAGCAGTACTTC
NA	TRBD1	TRBJ2-7	TRBV2	CASKGQVTYYEQYF	TGTGCCAGCAAGGGACAGGTGACCTACTACGAGCAGTACTTC
once	NA	TRBJ2-2	TRBV7-8	CASSFGLLNTGELFF	TGTGCCAGCAGCTTCGGACTCCTGAACACCGGGGAGCTGTTTTTT
NA	TRBD2	TRBJ2-1	TRBV29-1	CSVGSLAGGSYNEQFF	TGCAGCGTTGGGAGTCTAGCGGGAGGCTCCTACAATGAGCAGTTCTTC
NA	TRBD1	TRBJ2-7	TRBV28	CASRPGTGDEQYF	TGTGCCAGCAGGCCCGGGACAGGGGACGAGCAGTACTTC
NA	NA	TRBJ2-2	TRBV4-3	CASSQVAGYNTGELFF	TGCGCCAGCAGCCAAGTGGCAGGGTATAACACCGGGGAGCTGTTTTTT
NA	TRBD1	TRBJ2-1	TRBV5-1	CASSLDPGGNEQFF	TGCGCCAGCAGCTTGGATCCAGGGGGCAATGAGCAGTTCTTC
few	TRBD1	TRBJ2-7	TRBV28	CASLGQLLGEQYF	TGTGCCAGCTTGGGACAGTTACTAGGGGAGCAGTACTTC
few	TRBD1	TRBJ2-7	TRBV4-2	CASSRDSLYEQYF	TGTGCCAGCAGCCGGGACAGCCTCTACGAGCAGTACTTC
few	NA	TRBJ2-1	TRBV5-1	CASSLTPDGGEQFF	TGCGCCAGCAGCTTGACTCCAGACGGCGGTGAGCAGTTCTTC
NA	TRBD2	TRBJ2-1	TRBV5-1	CASSLLAGEALEQFF	TGCGCCAGCAGCTTGTTAGCGGGAGAAGCGCTTGAGCAGTTCTTC
NA	TRBD1	TRBJ2-7	TRBV27	CASSPGTGILGEQYF	TGTGCCAGCAGTCCTGGGACAGGGATATTAGGGGAGCAGTACTTC
NA	NA	TRBJ1-3	TRBV6-5	CASSYQISGNTIYF	TGTGCCAGCAGTTACCAAATTAGTGGAAACACCATATATTTT
NA	NA	TRBJ2-5	TRBV18	CASSPRGGLRGETQYF	TGTGCCAGCTCCCCACGGGGCGGGCTTCGAGGAGAGACCCAGTACTTC
NA	TRBD1	TRBJ2-3	TRBV27	CASSPSRQGVTDTQYF	TGTGCCAGCAGTCCTTCCCGACAGGGAGTCACAGATACGCAGTATTTT
NA	NA	TRBJ1-1	TRBV6-1	CASRSVNTEAFF	TGTGCCAGCAGGTCAGTTAACACTGAAGCTTTCTTT
few	NA	TRBJ2-3	TRBV14	CASSQDSGWADTQYF	TGTGCCAGCAGCCAAGATTCAGGGTGGGCAGATACGCAGTATTTT
NA	NA	TRBJ1-2	TRBV5-3	CARSSSGFGYGYTF	TGTGCCAGAAGCAGTTCAGGGTTTGGCTATGGCTACACCTTC
NA	NA	TRBJ1-2	TRBV28	CASTLPGVEGYTF	TGTGCCAGCACCCTCCCAGGGGTGGAGGGCTACACCTTC
NA	NA	TRBJ2-5	TRBV7-9	CASSLRRFNEETQYF	TGTGCCAGCAGCTTGAGGAGGTTTAACGAAGAGACCCAGTACTTC
NA	NA	TRBJ1-5	TRBV7-2	CASSPRGGYDQPQHF	TGTGCCAGCAGCCCCCGAGGAGGGTATGATCAGCCCCAGCATTTT
NA	TRBD1	TRBJ2-5	TRBV9	CASSVGPGQGSQETQYF	TGTGCCAGCAGCGTAGGACCCGGACAGGGCTCCCAAGAGACCCAGTACTTC
NA	NA	TRBJ1-5	TRBV15	CATSRDPARDQPQHF	TGTGCCACCAGCAGAGATCCGGCGAGGGATCAGCCCCAGCATTTT
NA	NA	TRBJ1-5	TRBV5-8	CASSPKTGNQPQHF	TGTGCCAGCAGCCCAAAGACAGGAAATCAGCCCCAGCATTTT
NA	TRBD2	TRBJ2-3	TRBV27	CASSIRLAGVIDTQYF	TGTGCCAGCAGTATAAGACTAGCGGGAGTTATAGATACGCAGTATTTT
few	NA	TRBJ1-1	TRBV7-9	CASSQGTEAFF	TGTGCCAGCAGCCAAGGGACAGAAGCTTTCTTT
NA	NA	TRBJ2-7	TRBV19	CASAGQGLEQYF	TGTGCCAGCGCAGGCCAGGGCCTCGAGCAGTACTTC
NA	NA	TRBJ2-1	TRBV6-6	CASSYGEYNEQFF	TGTGCCAGCAGTTACGGGGAGTACAATGAGCAGTTCTTC
NA	NA	TRBJ1-1	TRBV10-3	CAISVNPRDTEAFF	TGTGCCATCAGTGTGAACCCAAGGGACACTGAAGCTTTCTTT
once	NA	TRBJ2-7	TRBV18	CASSGQFNYEGQYF	TGTGCCAGCTCTGGACAGTTCAACTACGAAGGGCAGTACTTC
NA	NA	TRBJ2-7	TRBV9	CASSVDVGAHEQYF	TGTGCCAGCAGCGTAGACGTGGGAGCACACGAGCAGTACTTC
NA	TRBD2	TRBJ2-6	TRBV18	CASSPPRGGDSGANVLTF	TGTGCCAGCTCACCTCCCCGGGGAGGGGACTCTGGGGCCAACGTCCTGACTTTC
NA	NA	TRBJ2-2	TRBV5-4	CASSLWDPTGELFF	TGTGCCAGCAGCTTGTGGGACCCAACCGGGGAGCTGTTTTTT
NA	NA	TRBJ2-3	TRBV7-3	CASSNQGLADTQYF	TGTGCCAGCAGCAATCAGGGTTTGGCAGATACGCAGTATTTT
NA	TRBD2	TRBJ2-2	TRBV30	CAGGTSGTFNAGELFF	TGTGCCGGCGGGACTAGCGGGACTTTTAACGCCGGGGAGCTGTTTTTT
NA	NA	TRBJ2-3	TRBV5-4	CASSWGGTGTGTDTQYF	TGTGCCAGCAGCTGGGGGGGTACAGGGACCGGCACAGATACGCAGTATTTT
NA	NA	TRBJ2-3	TRBV2	CASSQRLDTDTQYF	TGTGCCAGCAGCCAGAGACTCGACACAGATACGCAGTATTTT
once	NA	TRBJ1-1	TRBV7-9	CASSLAANTEAFF	TGTGCCAGCAGCTTAGCCGCGAACACTGAAGCTTTCTTT
NA	TRBD2	TRBJ2-7	TRBV5-1	CASSLYLAGQYEQYF	TGCGCCAGCAGCTTATACCTAGCGGGACAATACGAGCAGTACTTC
NA	NA	TRBJ1-5	TRBV30	CAWAKAYSNQPQHF	TGTGCCTGGGCAAAGGCTTATAGCAATCAGCCCCAGCATTTT
NA	TRBD1	TRBJ2-3	TRBV11-2	CASSSTTGPDTQYF	TGTGCCAGCAGCTCCACGACAGGGCCAGATACGCAGTATTTT
NA	NA	TRBJ2-1	TRBV4-2	CASSQDRVLVQGEQFF	TGTGCCAGCAGCCAAGATCGAGTACTAGTCCAGGGTGAGCAGTTCTTC
NA	NA	TRBJ2-1	TRBV4-2	CASSQDFGRGEQFF	TGTGCCAGCAGCCAAGATTTCGGGAGAGGAGAGCAGTTCTTC
NA	NA	TRBJ2-7	TRBV7-9	CASSLEVTGASYEQYF	TGTGCCAGCAGCTTAGAAGTAACGGGAGCCTCCTACGAGCAGTACTTC
NA	NA	TRBJ2-1	TRBV2	CARRQINEQFF	TGTGCCAGAAGGCAGATCAATGAGCAGTTCTTC
once	NA	TRBJ1-1	TRBV27	CASAPGPMNTEAFF	TGTGCCAGCGCCCCGGGACCCATGAACACTGAAGCTTTCTTT
NA	NA	TRBJ2-7	TRBV4-1	CASSQTPARGLSYEQYF	TGCGCCAGCAGCCAAACACCAGCGAGGGGACTCTCCTACGAGCAGTACTTC
once	TRBD2	TRBJ2-7	TRBV7-2	CASSFLLAGSYEQYF	TGTGCCAGCAGCTTTCTACTAGCGGGATCCTACGAGCAGTACTTC
NA	NA	TRBJ2-4	TRBV19	CASSSRQGGIQYF	TGTGCCAGTAGTTCCCGACAGGGAGGCATTCAGTACTTC
NA	NA	TRBJ2-3	TRBV29-1	CSVTGTDTQYF	TGCAGCGTTACAGGGACAGATACGCAGTATTTT
NA	NA	TRBJ2-7	TRBV7-6	CASSSLTTRSYEQYF	TGTGCCAGCAGCTCACTCACGACGCGCTCCTACGAGCAGTACTTC
NA	TRBD2	TRBJ2-1	TRBV6-5	CASSLSGSSRNEQFF	TGTGCCAGCAGTTTAAGCGGGAGCTCGCGGAATGAGCAGTTCTTC
few	NA	TRBJ1-1	TRBV10-3	CATKDLPGEAFF	TGTGCCACGAAGGACCTCCCGGGGGAAGCTTTCTTT
NA	NA	TRBJ2-5	TRBV28	CASSLFGEPDETQYF	TGTGCCAGCAGTTTATTTGGCGAGCCCGACGAGACCCAGTACTTC
once	NA	TRBJ1-2	TRBV4-3	CASSLDRQGLDYGYTF	TGCGCCAGCAGCCTAGACCGCCAGGGTCTCGACTATGGCTACACCTTC
NA	TRBD1	TRBJ1-2	TRBV6-5	CASSFTSGQGPGYTF	TGTGCCAGCAGCTTTACCTCCGGACAGGGCCCTGGCTACACCTTC
NA	NA	TRBJ2-1	TRBV10-3	CAISETGTNNEQFF	TGTGCCATCAGTGAGACAGGGACTAACAATGAGCAGTTCTTC
NA	TRBD1	TRBJ1-2	TRBV11-1	CASSWDRFSGGYTF	TGTGCCAGCAGCTGGGACAGGTTCAGTGGTGGCTACACCTTC
NA	NA	TRBJ2-2	TRBV5-1	CASSPTLGELFF	TGCGCCAGCAGCCCTACCCTAGGGGAGCTGTTTTTT